This T cell receptor beta chain was identified in a study of Graves' ophthalmopathy and Graves' hyperthyroidism. Overall study findings and caveats: Among thyroid clonotypes expanded above 0.001 frequency, most also appeared in blood. In predicting ophthalmopathy progression, the model reached 70.59% sensitivity and around 72% specificity.

CDR3 length equals 14 residues. Germline assignment: CDR1 KGHSH and CDR2 LQKENI. Trimming took 3 bases from V and 5 from J; bases not matched to a gene: 5. A note on this clonotype: Its antigen is unknown.

The authors amplified TCR beta CDR3 regions from RNA transcripts. Second-round multiplex PCR followed a first-round RT-PCR using HTBI primers. TCRdb analysed the multiplex PCR reads with MiXCR anew, one entry per CDR3 protein. The sample has roughly 500,000 distinct CDR3 sequences, around an eighth seen once. The study enrolled ophthalmopathy donors with moderate-to-severe activity, CAS ≥3, NOSPECS ≥4 and duration under 3 months. The study excluded patients with other autoimmune diseases, uncontrolled infections, pregnancy or lactation. The sequence was obtained from a young woman with Graves' ophthalmopathy. The sample was blood. The chain employs TRBV18 and TRBJ2-7, with 9 bases matching TRBD1. CDR3 bases: TGTGCCAGCTCACCGCCGGGACAGGGCAACGAGCAGTACTTC. Amino acids: CASSPPGQGNEQYF.